The present entry profiles one TCR beta chain with its context. Its recognized antigen is unknown. Base-call qualities are not available, and no considerably larger clone is one nucleotide away. These data originate in a study of Tregs in tolerant kidney transplant recipients (dated by TCRdb to about 2019). Regarding the research as a whole: Transplants used related donors with nonmyeloablative bone marrow transplantation; mixed chimerism was transient in the human trials. The study applied TCRbeta sequencing to find donor-specific regulatory T cells before combined kidney and bone marrow transplantation and then followed those same cells after transplant. Study-wide conclusions, independent of this receptor: The most biologically relevant and donor-specific TCRbeta repertoire appeared to be identified by expanding Tregs with activated donor B cells. In tolerant patients, the expansion of donor-specific Tregs was greater than global Treg expansion, suggesting that the expansion was antigen-driven rather than nonspecific. For some patients the PCR primers changed over time, which made it impossible to compare the samples from those patients at the nucleotide level. Because the study included only a small number of patients, the results must be confirmed in larger populations and under other immunosuppression protocols. Biological reproducibility was not directly assessed, although technical replication error appeared to be minimal.

What this sample's time point label stands for: blood sample drawn before combined kidney and bone marrow transplant. Thawed PBMCs were FACS-sorted into unstimulated Tregs (CD4+CD25+CD127-), CD4+ non-Tregs (CD4+CD25-), CD4 cells and CD8 cells. Thawed PBMCs were rested overnight at 37 degrees C with 150 to 200 IU/ml IL-2 before Treg sorting. The patients were a few recipients of combined kidney and bone marrow transplants from the ITN036ST trial, and samples were available only for these trial subjects. Healthy control blood was processed by Ficoll density gradient to PBMCs and cryopreserved; patient PBMCs were collected before and after transplant. Taken from cysteine to phenylalanine, the CDR3 has 10 residues. The kept DNA is CDR3 alone, 30 bases in frame from the first base. V drops 7 bases and J drops 5 bases, leaving 6 bases in between. Based on the germline V gene (reference sequence), the CDR1 and CDR2 sequences are SEHNR and FQNEAQ.

Genomic DNA was extracted from sorted cells with the QIAGEN DNeasy Blood and Tissue Kit for TCRbeta CDR3 sequencing. Through immunoSEQ, high-throughput TCRbeta CDR3 sequencing was done commercially, including PCR amplification with internal controls and bias correction. For the original study's pipeline: Unique productive TCRbeta sequences were defined by CDR3 nucleotide sequence where primers matched, otherwise by CDR3 amino acid sequence with Vbeta and Jbeta genes. As a correction for sorting error, sequences shared between sorted populations at a frequency ratio of 2:1 or less were discarded, and the remaining shared sequences were assigned to the higher population. Sequences were defined as donor-reactive when expanded at least 5-fold in CFSE-low cells versus unstimulated cells and present at a frequency of at least 0.01% in CFSE-low cells. Repertoire divergence was quantified by Jensen-Shannon divergence using the top 100 TCRbeta sequences ranked by frequency. For any sample with multiple sequencing runs, sorting error was corrected in each run separately before the runs were pooled. This immuneACCESS table, as held by TCRdb, lists in-frame sequences with V and J called but not all clones. Of the missing ones, under half trace to an unresolved V gene in checked studies; the others have no known cause. V and J calls and clone size come straight from that table; D and trimming were deduced from the DNA. The sample table contains around 63,000 clones; only one count was recorded for approximately 85% of them. The ten largest make up 2.1% of the sample.

This clonotype was obtained from a human donor who received a combined kidney and bone marrow transplant. Recombination connected TRBV7-9 to TRBJ2-7, with the identity of the D gene unclear. The source material was Tregs from blood, sampled before the transplant. The CDR3 region: CASTPDEQYF. In nucleotide form, the sequence is TGTGCCAGCACCCCTGACGAGCAGTACTTC.